Below, one T cell receptor beta chain is given with its context. The data originate from a study of technical replicates of blood from several donors. Trimming shortened V by 4 bases and J by 0 bases, and 11 bases separated the two germline ends. Germline loops: CDR1 SGHRS, CDR2 YFSETQ. The CDR3 totals 16 residues. Sequencing was performed with immunoSEQ multiplex PCR; in TCRdb, only in-frame clones are kept and a portion is missing. Of 65,000 to 80,000 clones detected, approximately 93% appear once; the ten largest clones hold 0.35% to 0.45%. Sequences were obtained from T cells isolated from PBMCs. This chain joins TRBV5-1 and TRBJ2-6; no firm D call. The receptor comes from a human donor in good health. In DNA, the CDR3 is TGCGCCAGCAGCGAAAGACACAGCTCTGGGGCCAACGTCCTGACTTTC. Protein: CASSERHSSGANVLTF. Together with reference TRBV5-1 and TRBJ2-6, the CDR3 gives the full variable domain: KAGVTQTPRYLIKTRGQQVTLSCSPISGHRSVSWYQQTPGQGLQFLFEYFSETQRNKGNFPGRFSGRQFSNSRSEMNVSTLELGDSALYLCASSERHSSGANVLTFGAGSRLTVL.